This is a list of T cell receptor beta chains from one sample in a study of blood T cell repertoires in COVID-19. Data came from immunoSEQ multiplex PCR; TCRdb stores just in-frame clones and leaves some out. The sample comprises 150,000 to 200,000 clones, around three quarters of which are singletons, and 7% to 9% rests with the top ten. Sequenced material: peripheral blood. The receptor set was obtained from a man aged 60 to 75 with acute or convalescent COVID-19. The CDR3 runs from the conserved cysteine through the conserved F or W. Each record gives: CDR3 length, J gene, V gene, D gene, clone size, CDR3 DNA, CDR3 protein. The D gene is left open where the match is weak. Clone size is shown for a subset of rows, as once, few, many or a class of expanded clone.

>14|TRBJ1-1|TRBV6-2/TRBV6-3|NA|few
TGTGCCAGCAGTTACGGGCTAGGGAGCGGGTCGGCTTTCTTT
CASSYGLGSGSAFF
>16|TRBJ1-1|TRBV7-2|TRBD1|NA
TGTGCCAGCAGCTTACATTCGGGACAGATTAACACTGAAGCTTTCTTT
CASSLHSGQINTEAFF
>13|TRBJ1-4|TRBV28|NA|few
TGTGCCAGCAGTCCGGACAGAAGGGAAAAACTGTTTTTT
CASSPDRREKLFF
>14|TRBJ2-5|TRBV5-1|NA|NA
TGCGCCAGCAGCCCCCTGGACAGCCAAGAGACCCAGTACTTC
CASSPLDSQETQYF
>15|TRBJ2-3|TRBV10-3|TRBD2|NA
TGTGCCATCAGTGTTGGGGGGGGAAACACAGATACGCAGTATTTT
CAISVGGGNTDTQYF
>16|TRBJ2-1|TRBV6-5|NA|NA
TGTGCCAGCAGTTCCGCCGAGACTATGAGGTTCAATGAGCAGTTCTTC
CASSSAETMRFNEQFF
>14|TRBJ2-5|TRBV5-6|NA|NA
TGTGCCAGCTCAAGCCCCGGAGGAGGGGAGACCCAGTACTTC
CASSSPGGGETQYF
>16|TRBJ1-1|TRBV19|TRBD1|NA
TGTGCCAGTAGTGCGTTTGGAGGGGGCGCCGGTACTGAAGCTTTCTTT
CASSAFGGGAGTEAFF
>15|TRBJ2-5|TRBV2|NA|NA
TGTGCCAGCAGTGACCCGGGGGAGAACCAAGAGACCCAGTACTTC
CASSDPGENQETQYF
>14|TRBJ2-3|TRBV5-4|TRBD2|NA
TGTGCCAGCAGCTTACGGGGGGGGGCAGATACGCAGTATTTT
CASSLRGGADTQYF
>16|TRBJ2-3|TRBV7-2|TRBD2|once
TGTGCCAGCAGCTTATCAGCGGGGGGGAGCACAGATACGCAGTATTTT
CASSLSAGGSTDTQYF
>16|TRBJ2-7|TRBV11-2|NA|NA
TGTGCCAGCAGCTTAGGTGCTCGTTTTACGGGGGACGAGCAGTACTTC
CASSLGARFTGDEQYF
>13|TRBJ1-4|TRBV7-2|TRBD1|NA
TGTGCCAGCGGCAGGGGGACAGGGGAAAAACTGTTTTTT
CASGRGTGEKLFF
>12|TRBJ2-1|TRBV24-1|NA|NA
TGTGCCACCAGGGACATATTCAATGAGCAGTTCTTC
CATRDIFNEQFF
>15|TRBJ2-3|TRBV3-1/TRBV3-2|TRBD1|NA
TGTGCCAGCAGCCATCGTTTTACAGGGGCCGATACGCAGTATTTT
CASSHRFTGADTQYF
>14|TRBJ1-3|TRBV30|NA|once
TGTGCCTGGAGTGTTGGGCTGGCTGGAAACACCATATATTTT
CAWSVGLAGNTIYF
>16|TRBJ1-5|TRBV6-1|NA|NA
TGTGCCAGCAGTGAACGAGTTCCAGCGCACAATCAGCCCCAGCATTTT
CASSERVPAHNQPQHF
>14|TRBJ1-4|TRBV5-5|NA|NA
TGTGCCAGCAGCCTAACAGGGATAGGGGAAAAACTGTTTTTT
CASSLTGIGEKLFF
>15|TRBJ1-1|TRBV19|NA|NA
TGTGCCAGTACCTCTCCTGGGGGACAGAACACTGAAGCTTTCTTT
CASTSPGGQNTEAFF
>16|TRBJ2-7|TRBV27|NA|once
TGTGCCAGCAGTTTGAGGGCTGGTTTTATACCCTACGAGCAGTACTTC
CASSLRAGFIPYEQYF
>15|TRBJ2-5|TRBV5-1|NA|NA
TGCGCCAGCAGCTTTACAGGGAGGGACCAAGAGACCCAGTACTTC
CASSFTGRDQETQYF
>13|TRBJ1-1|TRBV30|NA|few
TGTGCCTGGAGTGTAGAGTTTGGCACTGAAGCTTTCTTT
CAWSVEFGTEAFF
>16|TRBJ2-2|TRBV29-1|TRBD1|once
TGCAGCGTTGTAGGGGACAGGGGGCTCCTCACCGGGGAGCTGTTTTTT
CSVVGDRGLLTGELFF
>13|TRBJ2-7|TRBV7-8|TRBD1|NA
TGTGCCAGCAGGAGCGGACAGGGCTTCGAGCAGTACTTC
CASRSGQGFEQYF
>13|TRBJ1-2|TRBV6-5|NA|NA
TGTGCCAGCAGTTACACGACGGGGAATGGCTACACCTTC
CASSYTTGNGYTF
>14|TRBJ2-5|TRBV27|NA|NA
TGTGCCAGCAGCTGCTTAGGGCAGGGAGAGACCCAGTACTTC
CASSCLGQGETQYF
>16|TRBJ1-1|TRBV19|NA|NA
TGTGCCAGTAGCCCACTGGCAGATAGGAGAAACACTGAAGCTTTCTTT
CASSPLADRRNTEAFF
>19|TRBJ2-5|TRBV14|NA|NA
TGTGCCAGCAGCCAAGATAAGGGGGTTGTCGTAGGACGGCAAGAGACCCAGTACTTC
CASSQDKGVVVGRQETQYF
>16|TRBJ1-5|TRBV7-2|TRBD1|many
TGTGCCAGCAGCTTAGGACAGGGGAGGGTCAATCAGCCCCAGCATTTT
CASSLGQGRVNQPQHF
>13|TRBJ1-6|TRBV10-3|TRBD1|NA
TGTGCCATCAGGGCAGGGGGTAATTCACCCCTCCACTTT
CAIRAGGNSPLHF
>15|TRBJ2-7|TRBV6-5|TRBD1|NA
TGTGCCAGCAGGAGCCCGACAGGGAATCCCTACGAGCAGTACTTC
CASRSPTGNPYEQYF
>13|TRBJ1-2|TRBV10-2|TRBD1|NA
TGCGCCAGCAGTGCGGACAGGCGATATGGCTACACCTTC
CASSADRRYGYTF
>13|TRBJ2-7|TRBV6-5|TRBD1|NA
TGTGCCAGCAGTTCGGGACAGGGGTACGAGCAGTACTTC
CASSSGQGYEQYF
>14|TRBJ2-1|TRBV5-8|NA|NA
TGTGCCAGCACCACCTCCGGGGTCTACAATGAGCAGTTCTTC
CASTTSGVYNEQFF
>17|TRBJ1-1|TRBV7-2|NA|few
TGTGCCAGCAGCTTAGGCGGGGGGCTTGGGGTGAACGCTGAAGCTTTCTTT
CASSLGGGLGVNAEAFF
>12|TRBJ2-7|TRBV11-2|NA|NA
TGTGCCAGCAGCCCTACCCGGGGGGAGCAGTACTTC
CASSPTRGEQYF
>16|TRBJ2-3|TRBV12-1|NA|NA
TGTGCCAGCCCCTTGCACGAAGGGGGCCGCGGTGATACGCAGTATTTT
CASPLHEGGRGDTQYF
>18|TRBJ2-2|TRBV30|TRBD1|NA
TGTGCCTGGAGTCTCCGATACAGGGGGCGTACGAACACCGGGGAGCTGTTTTTT
CAWSLRYRGRTNTGELFF
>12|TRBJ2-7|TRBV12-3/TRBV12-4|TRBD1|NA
TGTGCCAGCAGTCCGGGACAGCTAGAGCAGTACTTC
CASSPGQLEQYF
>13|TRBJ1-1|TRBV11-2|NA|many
TGTGCCAGCAGACCCCCAGGGGCCACTGAAGCTTTCTTT
CASRPPGATEAFF
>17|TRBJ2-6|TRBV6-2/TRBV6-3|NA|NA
TGTGCCAGCAGTACGCCCTCGGCCGGGGCTGGGGCCAACGTCCTGACTTTC
CASSTPSAGAGANVLTF
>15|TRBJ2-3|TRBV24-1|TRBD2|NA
TGTGCCACCAGTCTCGGGGAGGGGTGGACAGATACGCAGTATTTT
CATSLGEGWTDTQYF
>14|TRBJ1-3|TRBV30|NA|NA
TGTGCCTGGAGTGTACAGGTGGCGAGCAACACCATATATTTT
CAWSVQVASNTIYF
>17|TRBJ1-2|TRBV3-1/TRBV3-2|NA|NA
TGTGCCAGCAGCCAATCTCTCATGGGAAGGGGCGGCTATGGCTACACCTTC
CASSQSLMGRGGYGYTF
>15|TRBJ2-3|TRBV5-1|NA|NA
TGCGCCAGCAGCTTGGACGCTACTAGCACAGATACGCAGTATTTT
CASSLDATSTDTQYF
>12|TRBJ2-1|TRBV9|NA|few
TGTGCCAGCAGCGTAGCGTATAATGAGCAGTTCTTC
CASSVAYNEQFF
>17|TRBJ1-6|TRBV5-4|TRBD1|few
TGTGCCAGCAGCCAGTCGTCCGGGACAGGGGCTAATTCACCCCTCCACTTT
CASSQSSGTGANSPLHF
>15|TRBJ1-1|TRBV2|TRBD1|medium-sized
TGTGCCAGCAGAGTCGGGACAGTGATGAACACTGAAGCTTTCTTT
CASRVGTVMNTEAFF
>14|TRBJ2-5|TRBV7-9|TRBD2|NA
TGTGCCAGCAGCTTTGGGGGGGGCCAAGAGACCCAGTACTTC
CASSFGGGQETQYF
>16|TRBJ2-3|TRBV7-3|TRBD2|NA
TGTGCCAGCAGCGTGACTAGCGGGGGGGTCACAGATACGCAGTATTTT
CASSVTSGGVTDTQYF
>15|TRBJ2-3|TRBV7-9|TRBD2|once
TGTGCCAGCAGCTTTAGCGGGGGGTGCACAGATACGCAGTATTTT
CASSFSGGCTDTQYF
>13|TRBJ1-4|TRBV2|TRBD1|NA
TGTGCCAGCAGCGGAGGGGGCGGGGAAAAACTGTTTTTT
CASSGGGGEKLFF